Below, 28 T cell receptor beta chains from the same sample are listed, as sequenced in a study of T cells in Graves' hyperthyroidism and ophthalmopathy. Amplification of TCR beta CDR3 regions used RNA as the template. Primed by the HTBI set, a first-round RT-PCR was run on the TCR CDR3. TCRdb re-called the multiplex PCR reads through MiXCR, storing one row per CDR3 protein. Found here are roughly 800,000 distinct CDR3 sequences, more than 30% of them singletons; the top ten hold approximately 10%. The sequencing input was blood. These receptors all come from a man between 18 and 35 years old with Graves' hyperthyroidism.

This clonotype has ten or more counts. The rearrangement uses TRBV5-6 and TRBJ1-2; possible D gene TRBD1, 6 bases. The V and J ends lost 2 bases and 8 bases respectively, with 19 bases between them. Per germline, CDR1 SGHDT and CDR2 YYEEEE. CDR3 size: 15 residues. CDR3 nucleotides: TGTGCCAGCAGCTTACGGGACAAGACGTTCGGCGGCTACACCTTC. Its translation is CASSLRDKTFGGYTF.

At least ten counts were recorded for this clonotype. CDR3 protein: CATTGRDRGPLSGANVLTF. Written as DNA, the CDR3 is TGTGCCACCACGGGGAGGGACAGGGGGCCCCTGTCTGGGGCCAACGTCCTGACTTTC. This chain uses TRBV15 with TRBJ2-6; 12 bases line up with TRBD1. Germline CDR1 reads LNHNV; CDR2 reads YYDKDF (reference sequence). Trimming at V came to 7 bases and at J to 1 base, leaving 11 bases not matched to a gene. This CDR3 comprises 19 residues.

This sequence joins TRBV25-1 and TRBJ1-2; unclear D gene. The length of the CDR3 is 14 residues. Germline CDR1 and CDR2: MGHDK and SYGVNS. The CDR3 here is CARDQMANQDGYTF. CDR3 nucleotide sequence: TGTGCTAGAGATCAGATGGCGAACCAGGATGGCTACACCTTC.

With respect to this clonotype: A single base separates this from a much larger clone, so it may be a read error. The chain links TRBV5-1 to TRBJ1-6; D uncertain. Germline V lookup: CDR1 SGHRS, CDR2 YFSETQ. The CDR3 is made up of 16 amino acids. This CDR3 reads CAGSLGSDGNNSPLHF. The CDR3 DNA reads TGCGCCGGCAGCTTGGGATCCGACGGAAATAATTCACCCCTCCACTTT.

V is TRBV10-2 and J is TRBJ2-7; 9 nucleotides line up with TRBD1. V was clipped by 7 bases and J by 3 bases; unmatched bases: 7. Germline loops: CDR1 WSHSY, CDR2 SAAADI. The CDR3 has 14 amino acids. The chain's CDR3 is CASTPDRGFYEQYF. For the CDR3, the DNA is TGCGCCAGCACTCCAGACAGGGGGTTCTACGAGCAGTACTTC.

V usage is TRBV7-9 and J usage is TRBJ1-1; tentative D call: TRBD1 (5 bases). V shed 5 bases and J shed 6 bases, with 13 bases lying between them. The CDR3 consists of 13 residues. The germline CDR1 and CDR2 sequences are SEHNR and FQNEAQ (reference sequence). The CDR3 loop reads CASSLHRDAEAFF. The CDR3 DNA sequence: TGTGCCAGCAGCCTACACCGGGACGCTGAAGCTTTCTTT.

This rearrangement joins TRBV7-2 to TRBJ2-5, with D hard to call. V was cut by 5 bases and J by 3 bases, with 16 bases left in between. Germline CDR1 SGHTA, CDR2 FQGNSA. The CDR3 covers 15 residues. CDR3 residues: CASSPEDHREETQYF. CDR3 in DNA: TGTGCCAGCAGCCCCGAGGATCACCGGGAAGAGACCCAGTACTTC.

The genes are TRBV5-8 and TRBJ1-3; D is unclear. Germline CDR1 SGHTS, CDR2 YDEGEE. V gave up 6 bases and J gave up 4 bases, with 17 bases separating them. The CDR3 loop spans 15 amino acids. CDR3 sequence reads: CASTQGRSAGNTIYF. CDR3 bases: TGTGCCAGCACCCAAGGGAGGAGTGCCGGAAACACCATATATTTT.

This clonotype was counted only a few times. The V gene is TRBV20-1, the J gene TRBJ1-2, with no clear D. This CDR3 region has 14 residues. Germline lookup yields CDR1 DFQATT and CDR2 SNEGSKA (reference sequence). The ends were cut back, 7 bases at V and 5 bases at J, with 20 bases in the middle. This chain's CDR3 is CSVENSGTGYGYTF. DNA for the CDR3: TGCAGTGTCGAAAACTCAGGAACGGGATATGGCTACACCTTC.

This clonotype was observed at least ten times. V usage is TRBV20-1 and J usage is TRBJ1-4; D is undetermined. Trimming cost V 0 bases and J 8 bases, with 13 bases left between them. In germline, CDR1 is DFQATT, CDR2 SNEGSKA (reference sequence). The CDR3 runs to 14 residues. This CDR3 reads CSAREGEQREKLFF. CDR3 DNA: TGCAGTGCTAGAGAGGGCGAACAAAGGGAAAAACTGTTTTTT.

V is TRBV3-1 and J is TRBJ1-2; D is unclear. The V and J ends lost 4 bases and 5 bases respectively, with 14 bases between them. This CDR3 spans 14 amino acids. Germline V gene sequence: CDR1 LGHDT, CDR2 YNNKEL (reference sequence). The CDR3: CASSPDGGRYGYTF. In DNA, the CDR3 is TGTGCCAGCAGCCCAGACGGTGGCAGGTATGGCTACACCTTC. Variable domain in full (rest from reference TRBV3-1 and TRBJ1-2): DTAVSQTPKYLVTQMGNDKSIKCEQNLGHDTMYWYKQDSKKFLKIMFSYNNKELIINETVPNRFSPKSPDKAHLNLHINSLELGDSAVYFCASSPDGGRYGYTFGSGTRLTVV.

A few counts support this clonotype. The V and J genes are TRBV5-4 and TRBJ1-1, with D perhaps TRBD1 (5 bases). Germline V gives CDR1 SGHNT, CDR2 YYREEE (reference sequence). V was pared by 4 bases and J by 6 bases, with 13 bases between. The length of the CDR3 is 13 residues. The CDR3 DNA follows: TGTGCCAGCAGCGCCGGGACGGAGGCTGAAGCTTTCTTT. It specifies CASSAGTEAEAFF.

V usage is TRBV19 and J usage is TRBJ2-7; D may be TRBD1 or TRBD2 (6 bases each). This CDR3 contains 15 residues. From germline, CDR1 is LNHDA and CDR2 SQIVND (reference sequence). Deletions cut 6 bases from V and 1 base from J, with 16 bases between. In DNA form, the CDR3 reads TGTGCCAGTAGGCCCCGGGGGCTAGTTTCCTACGAGCAGTACTTC. This gives the protein CASRPRGLVSYEQYF.

This clonotype came up many times. The J gene is TRBJ1-3, the V gene TRBV2; D perhaps matches TRBD1 (6 bases). V was trimmed by 3 bases and J by 7 bases, leaving 16 bases between them. The CDR3 runs 15 residues. Germline V lookup: CDR1 SNHLY, CDR2 FYNNEI. CDR3 residues: CASSERQATVNTIYF. The CDR3 DNA reads as TGTGCCAGCAGTGAGCGACAGGCGACGGTCAACACCATATATTTT.

This clonotype was detected a few times. The chain combines TRBV4-1 with TRBJ1-6; D is unclear. The CDR3 spans 15 residues. Trimming shortened V by 1 base and J by 7 bases, and 11 bases separated the two germline ends. The germline gives CDR1 MGHRA, CDR2 YSYEKL. This chain's CDR3 is CASSQGNGGNSPLHF. The DNA of the CDR3 is TGCGCCAGCAGCCAAGGGAATGGTGGGAATTCACCCCTCCACTTT.

This clonotype was counted many times. The genes are TRBV29-1 and TRBJ1-1, with TRBD1 identical over 9 bases. This CDR3 region has 12 residues. Germline V CDR1 and CDR2: SQVTM, ANQGSEA. The V gene end was trimmed by 6 bases and the J gene end by 8 bases; junction bases not matched to a gene: 7. This CDR3 is CSVPGQGREAFF. The CDR3 nucleotides read TGCAGCGTCCCGGGACAGGGTAGAGAAGCTTTCTTT.

This clonotype was seen once. Likely a read error: the CDR3 ends without its conserved phenylalanine or tryptophan. The V and J genes are TRBV20-1 and TRBJ2-5; a possible D gene is TRBD1 (7 bases). Trimming removed 7 bases from V and 4 bases from J, with 16 bases in between. CDR3 length: 13 residues. The V gene's germline CDR1 is DFQATT and CDR2 SNEGSKA (reference sequence). CDR3 bases: TGCAGTGGAGATTCAGGGGGGATAGAGACCCAGTACTCC. It yields the protein CSGDSGGIETQYS.

The chain links TRBV10-3 to TRBJ1-5; TRBD1 aligns across 11 bases. From germline, CDR1 is ENHRY and CDR2 SYGVKD. The J segment lost 0 bases and the V segment lost 11 bases, leaving 6 bases of the junction unmatched. The CDR3 totals 15 residues. The CDR3 DNA reads as TGTGCCCTCGGACAGGGGGCAAGTAGCAATCAGCCCCAGCATTTT. Translated, it gives CALGQGASSNQPQHF.

As concerns this clonotype: Its ends do not fully match the called genes, so a read error is possible. The J gene is TRBJ2-2, the V gene TRBV10-3; TRBD1 is a possible D gene (6 bases). The CDR3 runs to 15 residues. Germline-derived CDR1 and CDR2 are ENHRY and SYGVKD. The CDR3 DNA reads as TGTGCCAGCAGTTTATGGGGACATGACACCGGGGAGCTGTTTTTT. Translation: CASSLWGHDTGELFF.

The rearrangement links TRBV9 to TRBJ2-5, with a possible D match to TRBD1 (6 bases). This CDR3 has 14 residues. Trimming pared 2 bases from V and 3 bases from J, leaving 11 bases between. Germline V lookup: CDR1 SGDLS, CDR2 YYNGEE. The CDR3 loop is CASSVSGVEETQYF. The DNA for the CDR3 is TGTGCCAGCAGCGTCTCAGGGGTAGAAGAGACCCAGTACTTC. Full variable domain (rest looked up from reference TRBV9 and TRBJ2-5): DSGVTQTPKHLITATGQRVTLRCSPRSGDLSVYWYQQSLDQGLQFLIQYYNGEERAKGNILERFSAQQFPDLHSELNLSSLELGDSALYFCASSVSGVEETQYFGPGTRLLVL.

This clonotype was found a few times. V gene TRBV2 combines with J gene TRBJ1-2; D may be TRBD1 (5 bases). Germline V lookup: CDR1 SNHLY, CDR2 FYNNEI. The CDR3 length is 17 residues. V was shortened by 6 bases and J by 1 base, with 21 bases between the two germline ends. CDR3 DNA sequence: TGTGCCAGCAGAGCCGGGACTGCGCCGACTATTAACTATGGCTACACCTTC. This codes for CASRAGTAPTINYGYTF.

In this sample, this clonotype turned up a few times. This chain links TRBV6-1 with TRBJ1-1, with a tentative D call TRBD1 (6 bases). The germline V gene has CDR1 MNHNS and CDR2 SASEGT. The CDR3 is made up of 14 amino acids. Trimming left V 4 bases short and J 5 bases short, with 14 bases between. In DNA, the CDR3 is TGTGCCAGCAGTGGCCGGGGGCAACGGACTGAAGCTTTCTTT. It is translated as CASSGRGQRTEAFF.

CDR3 amino acids: CASSLGDRSEAFF. CDR3 nucleotides: TGTGCCAGCAGTTTAGGAGACCGATCTGAAGCTTTCTTT. The genes are TRBV6-6 and TRBJ1-1, with D unclear. This CDR3 is built from 13 residues. V was clipped by 4 bases and J by 6 bases, with 12 bases between them. Germline CDR1 is MNHNY and CDR2 is SVGAGI (reference sequence).

CDR3 nucleotide sequence: TGTGCCAGCAGCATTCGAGTCAGACAAGGGGATCAGCCCCAGCATTTT. Its translation is CASSIRVRQGDQPQHF. This chain joins TRBV3-1 and TRBJ1-5, with D possibly matching TRBD1 (5 bases). Trimming took off 5 bases at V and 5 bases at J, with 19 bases between the two ends. Germline V gene sequence: CDR1 LGHDT, CDR2 YNNKEL (reference sequence). This CDR3 spans 16 amino acids.

There are many counts of this clonotype. V and J are TRBV10-3 and TRBJ1-1; the D is unclear. The CDR3 loop spans 13 amino acids. V lost 4 bases and J lost 5, with 11 bases in between. Germline V CDR1 and CDR2: ENHRY, SYGVKD. The CDR3, as DNA: TGTGCCATCAGTGCAGCCCCGGGGACTGAAGCTTTCTTT. Its translation is CAISAAPGTEAFF.

The chain has TRBV19 and TRBJ1-2; no reliable D call. CDR1 is LNHDA, CDR2 SQIVND, per germline (reference sequence). V gave up 6 bases and J gave up 8 bases, with 22 bases separating them. CDR3 length equals 15 residues. The CDR3 DNA sequence: TGTGCCAGTAGCCCAGCGAATGAGGACCTTCGGGGCTACACCTTC. Amino acids: CASSPANEDLRGYTF.

Many counts were recorded for this clonotype. The chain is built from TRBV7-2 and TRBJ2-5, with 7 bases lining up with TRBD2. Trimming at V came to 5 bases and at J to 5 bases, leaving 14 bases not matched to a gene. The V gene's germline CDR1 is SGHTA and CDR2 FQGNSA. CDR3 length equals 16 residues. The CDR3 spells CASSRPGTIVQETQYF. The CDR3 DNA follows: TGTGCCAGCAGCCGCCCCGGGACTATCGTTCAGGAGACCCAGTACTTC.

This chain uses TRBV29-1 with TRBJ1-1; perhaps TRBD1 as D (5 bases). CDR3 size: 16 residues. Trimming pared 1 base from V and 7 bases from J, leaving 22 bases between. Germline V gene lookup returns CDR1 SQVTM and CDR2 ANQGSEA. DNA for the CDR3: TGCAGCGTTGAAGGAACCCGGGACGATATAAGGGTTGAAGCTTTCTTT. Translation: CSVEGTRDDIRVEAFF.